The clone carrying this T cell receptor (beta chain) was seen a single time. This entry belongs to a study of shared T cell receptors in the human thymus. TCRdb keeps only in-frame clones here, not all; method: immunoSEQ multiplex PCR. The sample has 65,000 to 70,000 clones, more than 90% seen once. The CDR3 consists of 18 residues. Germline V CDR1 and CDR2: SGDLS, YYNGEE. The V and J ends lost 6 bases and 2 bases respectively, with 23 bases between them. The chain has TRBV9 and TRBJ2-2, with no clear D. This sequence originates from a human donor. The sample was thymocytes. The CDR3 DNA follows: TGTGCCAGCAAATCTTCGGACGCCGTAAAGGTAAACACCGGGGAGCTGTTTTTT. Protein: CASKSSDAVKVNTGELFF. Using reference TRBV9 and TRBJ2-2 for the parts outside the CDR3, the full variable domain is DSGVTQTPKHLITATGQRVTLRCSPRSGDLSVYWYQQSLDQGLQFLIQYYNGEERAKGNILERFSAQQFPDLHSELNLSSLELGDSALYFCASKSSDAVKVNTGELFFGEGSRLTVL.